The 8 T cell receptor beta chains in this list originate from one sample, sequenced in a study of T cells in Graves' hyperthyroidism and ophthalmopathy. RNA transcripts provided the source from which TCR beta CDR3 regions were amplified. The study used the HTBI primer set for a first-round RT-PCR of the TCR CDR3. TCRdb reanalysed the multiplex PCR reads using MiXCR and keeps one entry per CDR3 protein. Of more than 300,000 distinct CDR3 sequences in the sample, 14% were seen once. Sequenced sample: blood. All receptors come from a woman aged 25 to 39 with Graves' ophthalmopathy.

This clonotype showed up many times. V and J are TRBV3-1 and TRBJ1-2; possibly TRBD1 for D (5 bases). Germline V gives CDR1 LGHDT, CDR2 YNNKEL (reference sequence). Trimming pared 5 bases from V and 3 bases from J, leaving 16 bases between. This CDR3 is built from 15 residues. The CDR3 loop reads CASSTTGAGYYGYTF. In DNA form, the CDR3 reads TGTGCCAGCAGCACAACCGGGGCAGGGTACTATGGCTACACCTTC.

This clonotype was picked up many times. The CDR3 sequence: CAPDRGLSPHEQYF. DNA for the CDR3: TGTGCCCCCGACCGGGGACTCTCTCCCCACGAGCAGTACTTC. The chain recombines TRBV24-1 with TRBJ2-7; possibly TRBD2 for D (6 bases). Germline CDR1 and CDR2: KGHDR and SFDVKD. V lost 12 bases, J lost 5 bases, and 22 bases lay in between. The CDR3 has 14 residues.

For this clonotype: A read error is possible here, since a much larger clone lies one base away. This chain joins TRBV10-3 and TRBJ1-2; D perhaps matches TRBD1 (6 bases). CDR3 length: 16 amino acids. Germline CDR1 is ENHRY and CDR2 is SYGVKD. The CDR3 DNA is TGTGCCAGCAGTCGTACCTCCACAGGGTTCAACTATGGCTACACCTTC. Its protein is CASSRTSTGFNYGYTF.

The V and J genes are TRBV5-6 and TRBJ2-7, with 9 positions matching TRBD2. This CDR3 contains 17 residues. V shed 4 bases and J 5 bases; nucleotides not matched to a gene: 16. Germline assignment: CDR1 SGHDT and CDR2 YYEEEE. This CDR3 is CASSLQGRVGGGDEQYF. The CDR3 bases are TGTGCCAGCAGCCTCCAAGGGCGTGTCGGCGGGGGGGACGAGCAGTACTTC.

This clonotype was found many times. V and J are TRBV12-5 and TRBJ2-5, with 7 bases lining up with TRBD1. CDR1 is LGHNT and CDR2 is FRNRAP in the germline V gene. This CDR3 region has 15 residues. V shed 4 bases, J shed 7 bases, and the junction held 12 bases outside the gene matches. CDR3 sequence (DNA): TGTGCTAGTGGTTCGACAGGGTCGGGGCTGGGGACCCAGTACTTC. Amino acid sequence: CASGSTGSGLGTQYF.

This clonotype came up many times. This chain joins TRBV20-1 and TRBJ2-1; TRBD2 matches at 7 bases. Per the germline V gene, CDR1 is DFQATT and CDR2 is SNEGSKA (reference sequence). The CDR3 totals 14 residues. V shed 7 bases and J 1 base; nucleotides not matched to a gene: 7. CDR3 protein: CSGVAGGSYNEQFF. The CDR3 DNA reads as TGCAGTGGGGTAGCGGGTGGGTCCTACAATGAGCAGTTCTTC.

In its sample, this clonotype was seen many times. The rearrangement joins TRBV7-9 to TRBJ1-4; D not resolved. Per germline, CDR1 SEHNR and CDR2 FQNEAQ (reference sequence). The CDR3 contains 12 residues. Trimming left V 5 bases short and J 10 bases short, with 11 bases between. The CDR3 bases are TGTGCCAGCAGCGGGCCTCGCCGAAAACTGTTTTTT. Protein: CASSGPRRKLFF.

In this sample, this clonotype turned up many times. The chain combines TRBV28 with TRBJ2-6, with D perhaps assigned TRBD1 or TRBD2 (5 bases each). Trimming pared 5 bases from V and 0 bases from J, leaving 17 bases between. This CDR3 spans 18 amino acids. Germline CDR1 MDHEN, CDR2 SYDVKM. CDR3: CASSIPRDGDSGANVLTF. The CDR3, as DNA: TGTGCCAGCAGTATACCCCGGGACGGCGACTCTGGGGCCAACGTCCTGACTTTC.